These 5 T cell receptor beta chains share one sample of origin, sequenced in a study of blood T cell repertoires in COVID-19. Measured with immunoSEQ multiplex PCR; TCRdb has only the in-frame clones, and not every one. The sample holds about 120,000 clones, approximately 81% seen once. The sequencing sample was made of peripheral blood. These receptors came from a man aged 55 to 70 with acute or convalescent COVID-19.

The chain uses TRBV5-4 and TRBJ2-2; 10 bases map to TRBD1. The CDR3 consists of 15 residues. Trimming at V came to 3 bases and at J to 3 bases, leaving 2 bases not matched to a gene. In germline, CDR1 is SGHNT, CDR2 YYREEE (reference sequence). CDR3 sequence (DNA): TGTGCCAGCAGCTCCGGGACAGGGGACACCGGGGAGCTGTTTTTT. Protein sequence: CASSSGTGDTGELFF. Together with reference TRBV5-4 and TRBJ2-2, the CDR3 gives the full variable domain: ETGVTQSPTHLIKTRGQQVTLRCSSQSGHNTVSWYQQALGQGPQFIFQYYREEENGRGNFPPRFSGLQFPNYSSELNVNALELDDSALYLCASSSGTGDTGELFFGEGSRLTVL.

V usage is TRBV10-2 and J usage is TRBJ2-7, with 8 positions matching TRBD1. The CDR3 extends over 15 amino acids. The germline V gene has CDR1 WSHSY and CDR2 SAAADI. Germline trimming cut 0 bases from V and 4 bases from J; bases unmatched to any gene: 5. CDR3 sequence (DNA): TGCGCCAGCAGTGAGTCGAACAGGGGGTCATACGAGCAGTACTTC. Residues: CASSESNRGSYEQYF.

V gene TRBV5-5 combines with J gene TRBJ2-3; a weak D match, TRBD2 (5 bases). Between the trimmed V and J ends, which lost 4 bases and 1 base, there was a span of 10 bases. Germline CDR1 and CDR2: SGHKS and YYEKEE (reference sequence). CDR3 length equals 14 residues. CDR3 sequence: CASSPGWGTDTQYF. The CDR3 coding sequence is TGTGCCAGCAGCCCGGGGTGGGGCACAGATACGCAGTATTTT. The variable domain in full, completed from reference TRBV5-5 and TRBJ2-3, reads DAGVTQSPTHLIKTRGQQVTLRCSPISGHKSVSWYQQVLGQGPQFIFQYYEKEERGRGNFPDRFSARQFPNYSSELNVNALLLGDSALYLCASSPGWGTDTQYFGPGTRLTVL.

This chain links TRBV10-3 with TRBJ2-5; 9 bases align to TRBD2. The CDR3 is 14 residues long. CDR1 and CDR2 (germline): ENHRY, SYGVKD. V shed 11 bases and J 2 bases; nucleotides not matched to a gene: 9. The DNA for the CDR3 is TGTGCCTCCGGGGCTAGCGGGATGCAAGAGACCCAGTACTTC. The encoded protein is CASGASGMQETQYF.

The chain is built from TRBV11-1 and TRBJ2-5; D is perhaps TRBD2 (6 bases). This CDR3 contains 14 residues. V was shortened by 1 base and J by 5 bases, with 11 bases between the two germline ends. Germline lookup yields CDR1 SGHAT and CDR2 FQDESV (reference sequence). The CDR3 coding sequence is TGTGCCAGCAGCTTAGATCCCGGAGGGGAGACCCAGTACTTC. Its protein product is CASSLDPGGETQYF.